This entry is about one TCR beta chain. The junction had 9 bases not matched to a gene; V was cut back by 2 bases and J by 2 bases. The CDR3 spans 18 residues. Per the germline V gene, CDR1 is SGDLS and CDR2 is YYNGEE. This specimen comes from a study of blood T cell repertoires in COVID-19. Some clones are missing from TCRdb's copy, which holds only in-frame ones; the method was immunoSEQ multiplex PCR. Here the sample spans 69,000 or so clones, 90% being singletons. Material for sequencing was peripheral blood. The sequence derives from a man aged 50-59 years with acute or convalescent COVID-19. This chain links TRBV9 with TRBJ2-1, with 11 bases that match TRBD2. The CDR3 loop is CASSVQTLAGGAYNEQFF. The CDR3 DNA follows: TGTGCCAGCAGCGTCCAGACTCTAGCGGGAGGCGCCTACAATGAGCAGTTCTTC.